These T cell receptor beta chains were read from a single sample in a study of naive CD8 T cells in extremely preterm neonates. Here immunoSEQ multiplex PCR was the method, and the copy in TCRdb shows in-frame clones only, minus some. The table shows about 7,100 clones, with just under 98% occurring only once. The specimen sequenced was naive CD8+ T cells from blood. The source of these receptors is a human donor in good health. CDR3s include the opening cysteine and the closing phenylalanine or tryptophan. A D gene is named only where the DNA matches it firmly. Size is omitted from some rows. Given values are once, few, many or a class for expanded clones.

cdr3_aa cdr3_nt clone_size j_call d_call v_call
CASSEPRGAVGNTIYF TGTGCCAGCAGTGAACCTCGGGGGGCAGTGGGAAACACCATATATTTT NA TRBJ1-3 NA TRBV6-1
CASSPQSVSGSRTNNEQFF TGTGCCAGCAGTCCGCAGTCAGTTAGCGGGAGCCGAACTAACAATGAGCAGTTCTTC NA TRBJ2-1 TRBD2 TRBV27
CASSPSGTPSSGANVLTF TGTGCCAGCAGCCCGTCCGGGACACCTTCGTCTGGGGCCAACGTCCTGACTTTC NA TRBJ2-6 NA TRBV7-9
CASSLDWGAEAFF TGTGCCAGCAGCTTAGATTGGGGGGCTGAAGCTTTCTTT NA TRBJ1-1 NA TRBV11-2
CASSLGQGIWTDTQYF TGTGCCAGCAGCTTGGGACAGGGAATATGGACAGATACGCAGTATTTT NA TRBJ2-3 TRBD1 TRBV5-4
CASSYSASAETQYF TGTGCCAGCAGTTACTCCGCTAGTGCAGAGACCCAGTACTTC NA TRBJ2-5 NA TRBV6-5
CSAFGGSAFF TGCAGTGCTTTTGGGGGGTCGGCTTTCTTT NA TRBJ1-1 NA TRBV20-1
CASSQLRDTTYEQYF TGCGCCAGCAGCCAACTTCGGGACACAACCTACGAGCAGTACTTC NA TRBJ2-7 NA TRBV4-1
CASSKGAGEGTEAFF TGTGCCAGCAGCAAAGGGGCGGGGGAGGGCACTGAAGCTTTCTTT NA TRBJ1-1 NA TRBV21-1
CASSSPVRSGANVLTF TGTGCCAGCAGTTCCCCGGTCCGCTCTGGGGCCAACGTCCTGACTTTC once TRBJ2-6 NA TRBV28
CASSPTGGTEAFF TGTGCCAGTAGTCCCACAGGGGGCACTGAAGCTTTCTTT NA TRBJ1-1 TRBD1 TRBV19
CASSPIGLATVLTKNIQYF TGCGCCAGCAGCCCGATTGGACTAGCGACCGTACTAACCAAAAACATTCAGTACTTC NA TRBJ2-4 TRBD2 TRBV4-1
CASSLVAGAGGTGELFF TGTGCCAGCAGCTTAGTTGCCGGGGCAGGGGGAACCGGGGAGCTGTTTTTT NA TRBJ2-2 TRBD1 TRBV13
CASSSWDTLTDTQYF TGTGCCAGTAGTAGCTGGGACACTCTCACAGATACGCAGTATTTT NA TRBJ2-3 NA TRBV19
CATSRDILAGVETQYF TGTGCCACCAGCAGAGATATTCTAGCGGGAGTGGAGACCCAGTACTTC NA TRBJ2-5 TRBD2 TRBV15
CSVEGGTSGRASDEQFF TGCAGCGTTGAAGGCGGGACTAGCGGGAGGGCCAGCGATGAGCAGTTCTTC NA TRBJ2-1 TRBD2 TRBV29-1
CASSRAGGAYEQYF TGTGCCAGCTCCCGAGCGGGAGGCGCCTACGAGCAGTACTTC NA TRBJ2-7 TRBD2 TRBV9
CASSEGTSGHTGELFF TGTGCCAGCAGCGAGGGGACTAGCGGGCACACCGGGGAGCTGTTTTTT NA TRBJ2-2 TRBD2 TRBV11-2
CASSRTGEDYEQYF TGTGCCAGCAGCAGAACCGGGGAGGACTACGAGCAGTACTTC NA TRBJ2-7 NA TRBV5-4
CASSKGQGREKLFF TGTGCCAGCAGCAAAGGACAGGGGAGGGAAAAACTGTTTTTT NA TRBJ1-4 TRBD1 TRBV14
CASSQYPERGAYEQYF TGCGCCAGCAGTCAATACCCCGAGCGGGGGGCGTACGAGCAGTACTTC NA TRBJ2-7 TRBD2 TRBV23-1
CASREVESTEAFF TGTGCCAGCAGGGAGGTTGAGAGCACTGAAGCTTTCTTT once TRBJ1-1 NA TRBV6-1
CASTSRGSNEQFF TGTGCCAGCACCTCAAGGGGTAGCAATGAGCAGTTCTTC NA TRBJ2-1 NA TRBV28
CASSLRLAGLGDTQYF TGTGCCAGCAGCTTAAGGCTAGCGGGACTAGGAGATACCCAGTACTTC NA TRBJ2-5 TRBD2 TRBV11-2
CASSASSSPSRTDTQYF TGTGCCAGCAGTGCCAGTTCGTCACCCTCTCGCACAGATACGCAGTATTTT NA TRBJ2-3 NA TRBV2
CASIPTSGGTYEQYF TGTGCCAGCATCCCAACTAGCGGGGGTACCTACGAGCAGTACTTC few TRBJ2-7 TRBD2 TRBV7-9
CASSSTEGNSGNTIYF TGTGCCAGCAGTTCAACAGAGGGTAACTCTGGAAACACCATATATTTT NA TRBJ1-3 NA TRBV28